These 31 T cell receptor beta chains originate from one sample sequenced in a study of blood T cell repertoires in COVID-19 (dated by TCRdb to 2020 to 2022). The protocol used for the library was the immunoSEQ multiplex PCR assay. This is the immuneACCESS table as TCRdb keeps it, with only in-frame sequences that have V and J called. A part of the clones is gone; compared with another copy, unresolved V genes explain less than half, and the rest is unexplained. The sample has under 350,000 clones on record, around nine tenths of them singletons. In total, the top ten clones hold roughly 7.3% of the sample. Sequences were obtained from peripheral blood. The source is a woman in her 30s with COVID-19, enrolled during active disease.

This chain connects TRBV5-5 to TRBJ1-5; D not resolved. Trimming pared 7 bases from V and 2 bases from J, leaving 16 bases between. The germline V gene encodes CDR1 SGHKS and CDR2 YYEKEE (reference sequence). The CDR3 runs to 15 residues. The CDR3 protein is CASRLVGGGNQPQHF. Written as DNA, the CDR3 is TGTGCCAGCCGGCTGGTGGGAGGTGGCAATCAGCCCCAGCATTTT.

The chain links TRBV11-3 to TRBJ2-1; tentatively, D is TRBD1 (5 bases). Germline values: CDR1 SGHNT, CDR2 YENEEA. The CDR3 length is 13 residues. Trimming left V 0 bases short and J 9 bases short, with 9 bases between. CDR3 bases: TGTGCCAGCAGCTTAGATCCCAGGGCTGAGCAGTTCTTC. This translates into CASSLDPRAEQFF.

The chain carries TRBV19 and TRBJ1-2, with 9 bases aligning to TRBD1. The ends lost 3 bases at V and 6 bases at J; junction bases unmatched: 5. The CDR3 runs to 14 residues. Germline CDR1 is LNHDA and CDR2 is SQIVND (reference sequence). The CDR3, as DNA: TGTGCCAGTAGTATTTCCGGGACAGGGAATGGCTACACCTTC. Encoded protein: CASSISGTGNGYTF.

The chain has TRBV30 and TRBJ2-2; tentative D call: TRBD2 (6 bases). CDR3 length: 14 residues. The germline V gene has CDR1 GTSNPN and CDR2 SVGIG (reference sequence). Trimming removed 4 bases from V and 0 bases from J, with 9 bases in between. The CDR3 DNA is TGTGCCTGGAATTGGGGGGCGAACACCGGGGAGCTGTTTTTT. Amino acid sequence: CAWNWGANTGELFF.

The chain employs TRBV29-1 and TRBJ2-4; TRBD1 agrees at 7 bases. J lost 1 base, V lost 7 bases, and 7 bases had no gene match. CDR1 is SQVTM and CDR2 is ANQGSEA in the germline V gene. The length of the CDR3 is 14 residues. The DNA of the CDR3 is TGCAGCGGACTACAGGGGTCGGCCAAAAACATTCAGTACTTC. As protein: CSGLQGSAKNIQYF.

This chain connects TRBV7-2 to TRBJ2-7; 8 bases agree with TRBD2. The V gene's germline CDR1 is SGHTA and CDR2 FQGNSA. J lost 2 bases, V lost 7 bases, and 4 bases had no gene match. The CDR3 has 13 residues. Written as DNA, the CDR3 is TGTGCCAGCACCGAGCGGGAGACCTACGAGCAGTACTTC. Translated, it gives CASTERETYEQYF.

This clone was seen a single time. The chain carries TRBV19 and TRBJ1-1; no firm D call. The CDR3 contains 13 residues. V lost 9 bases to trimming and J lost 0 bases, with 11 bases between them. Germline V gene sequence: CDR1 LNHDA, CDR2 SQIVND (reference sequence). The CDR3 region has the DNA TGTGCCAGCGGGGAGGCAATGAACACTGAAGCTTTCTTT. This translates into CASGEAMNTEAFF.

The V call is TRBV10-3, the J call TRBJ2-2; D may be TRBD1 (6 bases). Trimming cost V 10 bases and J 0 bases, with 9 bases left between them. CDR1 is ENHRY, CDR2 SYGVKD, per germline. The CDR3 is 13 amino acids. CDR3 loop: CATDRTNTGELFF. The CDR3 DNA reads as TGTGCCACAGACAGGACGAACACCGGGGAGCTGTTTTTT.

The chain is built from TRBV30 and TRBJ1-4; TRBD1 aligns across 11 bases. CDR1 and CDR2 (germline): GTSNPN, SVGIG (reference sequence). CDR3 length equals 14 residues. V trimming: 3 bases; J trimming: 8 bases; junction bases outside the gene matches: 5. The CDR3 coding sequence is TGTGCCTGGAGCACCGGGACAGGGGGAGAAAAACTGTTTTTT. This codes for CAWSTGTGGEKLFF.

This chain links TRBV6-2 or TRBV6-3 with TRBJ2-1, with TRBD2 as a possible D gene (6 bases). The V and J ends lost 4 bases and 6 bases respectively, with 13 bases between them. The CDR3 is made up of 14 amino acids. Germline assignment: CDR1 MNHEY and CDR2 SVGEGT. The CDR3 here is CASSSLWRGNEQFF. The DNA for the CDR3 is TGTGCCAGCAGTTCCTTGTGGAGGGGCAATGAGCAGTTCTTC.

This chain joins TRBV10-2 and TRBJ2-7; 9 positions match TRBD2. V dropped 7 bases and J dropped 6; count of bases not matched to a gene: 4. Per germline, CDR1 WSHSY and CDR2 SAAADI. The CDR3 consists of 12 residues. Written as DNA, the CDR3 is TGCGCCAGCAACGATAGCGGGGGCGAGCAGTACTTC. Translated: CASNDSGGEQYF.

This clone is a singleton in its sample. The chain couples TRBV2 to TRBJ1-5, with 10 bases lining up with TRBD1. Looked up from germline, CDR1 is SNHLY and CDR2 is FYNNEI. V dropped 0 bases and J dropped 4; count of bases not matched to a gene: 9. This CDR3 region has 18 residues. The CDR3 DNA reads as TGTGCCAGCAGTGAAGCTTTCGGACAGGGGGAGGGGAATCAGCCCCAGCATTTT. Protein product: CASSEAFGQGEGNQPQHF.

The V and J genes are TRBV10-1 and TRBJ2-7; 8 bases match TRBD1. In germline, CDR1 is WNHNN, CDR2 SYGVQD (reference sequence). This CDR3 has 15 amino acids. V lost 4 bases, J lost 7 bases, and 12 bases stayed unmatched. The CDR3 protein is CASSAAGGGFREQYF. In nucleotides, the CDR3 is TGCGCCAGCAGTGCCGCAGGGGGCGGGTTCCGAGAGCAGTACTTC.

The DNA of the CDR3 is TGTGCCAGCAGCCAAGGGGGTGAGGGGACAATCCACGAGCAGTACTTC. This translates into CASSQGGEGTIHEQYF. The genes are TRBV4-2 and TRBJ2-7; tentatively, D is TRBD1 (6 bases). The CDR3 is 16 residues long. Germline CDR1 reads LGHNA; CDR2 reads YNFKEQ. Trimming left V 1 base short and J 5 bases short, with 18 bases between.

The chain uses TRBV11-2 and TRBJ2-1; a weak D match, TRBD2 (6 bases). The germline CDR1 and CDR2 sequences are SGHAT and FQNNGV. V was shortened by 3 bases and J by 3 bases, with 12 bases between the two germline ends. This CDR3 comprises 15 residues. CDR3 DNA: TGTGCCAGCAGCTTGGGGGACGGGAGCTACAATGAGCAGTTCTTC. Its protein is CASSLGDGSYNEQFF. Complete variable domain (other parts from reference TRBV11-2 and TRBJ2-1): EAGVAQSPRYKIIEKRQSVAFWCNPISGHATLYWYQQILGQGPKLLIQFQNNGVVDDSQLPKDRFSAERLKGVDSTLKIQPAKLEDSAVYLCASSLGDGSYNEQFFGPGTRLTVL.

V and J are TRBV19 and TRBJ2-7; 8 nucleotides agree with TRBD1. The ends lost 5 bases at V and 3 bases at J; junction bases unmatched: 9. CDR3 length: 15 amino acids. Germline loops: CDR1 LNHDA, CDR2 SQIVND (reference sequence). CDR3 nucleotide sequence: TGTGCCAGTAGTGCTGGTCCAGGGGGCGGCTACGAGCAGTACTTC. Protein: CASSAGPGGGYEQYF.

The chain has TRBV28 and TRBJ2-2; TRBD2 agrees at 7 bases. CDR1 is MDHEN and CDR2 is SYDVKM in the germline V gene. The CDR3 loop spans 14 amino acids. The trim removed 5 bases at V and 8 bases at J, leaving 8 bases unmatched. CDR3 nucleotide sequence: TGTGCCAGCAGTCCCGCGACTAGCAGAGGGGAGCTGTTTTTT. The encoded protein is CASSPATSRGELFF.

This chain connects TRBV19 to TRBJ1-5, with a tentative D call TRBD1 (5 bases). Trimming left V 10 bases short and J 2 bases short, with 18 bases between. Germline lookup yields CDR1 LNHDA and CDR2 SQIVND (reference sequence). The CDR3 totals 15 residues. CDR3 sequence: CATQRSRDRNQPQHF. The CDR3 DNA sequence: TGTGCCACCCAAAGGTCCAGGGATCGCAATCAGCCCCAGCATTTT. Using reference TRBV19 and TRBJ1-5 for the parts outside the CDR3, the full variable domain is DGGITQSPKYLFRKEGQNVTLSCEQNLNHDAMYWYRQDPGQGLRLIYYSQIVNDFQKGDIAEGYSVSREKKESFPLTVTSAQKNPTAFYLCATQRSRDRNQPQHFGDGTRLSIL.

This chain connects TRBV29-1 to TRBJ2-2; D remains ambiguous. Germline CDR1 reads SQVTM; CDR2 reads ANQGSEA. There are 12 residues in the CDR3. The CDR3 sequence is CTLRQNTGELFF. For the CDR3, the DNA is TGCACCCTGAGGCAAAACACCGGGGAGCTGTTTTTT.

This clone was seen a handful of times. The CDR3 region is CAWSRGGVEAFF. For the CDR3, the DNA is TGTGCCTGGAGTAGGGGGGGTGTGGAAGCTTTCTTT. The chain links TRBV30 to TRBJ1-1, with TRBD1 as a possible D gene (6 bases). Trimming shortened V by 2 bases and J by 8 bases, and 12 bases separated the two germline ends. The CDR3 is made up of 12 amino acids. Germline lookup yields CDR1 GTSNPN and CDR2 SVGIG (reference sequence).

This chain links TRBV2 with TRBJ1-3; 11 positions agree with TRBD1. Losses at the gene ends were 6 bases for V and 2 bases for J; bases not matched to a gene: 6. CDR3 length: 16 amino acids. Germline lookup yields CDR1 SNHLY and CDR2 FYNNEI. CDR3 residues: CASSRDRGNAGNTIYF. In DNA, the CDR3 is TGTGCCAGCAGCCGGGACAGGGGGAATGCTGGAAACACCATATATTTT.

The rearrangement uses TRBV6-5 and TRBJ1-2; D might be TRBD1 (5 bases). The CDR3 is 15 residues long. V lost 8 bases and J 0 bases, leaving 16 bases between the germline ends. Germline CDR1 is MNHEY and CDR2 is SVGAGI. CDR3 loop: CASGEGAGANYGYTF. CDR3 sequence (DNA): TGTGCCAGCGGCGAGGGTGCGGGGGCTAACTATGGCTACACCTTC.

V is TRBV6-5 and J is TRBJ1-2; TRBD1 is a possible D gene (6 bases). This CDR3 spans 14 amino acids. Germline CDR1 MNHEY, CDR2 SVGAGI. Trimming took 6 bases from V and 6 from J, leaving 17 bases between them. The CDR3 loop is CASRDTGFGDGYTF. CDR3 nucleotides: TGTGCCAGCAGAGACACAGGGTTTGGGGATGGCTACACCTTC.

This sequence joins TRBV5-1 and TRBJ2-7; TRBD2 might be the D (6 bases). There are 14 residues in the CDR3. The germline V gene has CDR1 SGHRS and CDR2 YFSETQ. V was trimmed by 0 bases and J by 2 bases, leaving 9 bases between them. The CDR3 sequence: CASSLASATYEQYF. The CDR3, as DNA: TGCGCCAGCAGCTTGGCTAGCGCCACCTACGAGCAGTACTTC.

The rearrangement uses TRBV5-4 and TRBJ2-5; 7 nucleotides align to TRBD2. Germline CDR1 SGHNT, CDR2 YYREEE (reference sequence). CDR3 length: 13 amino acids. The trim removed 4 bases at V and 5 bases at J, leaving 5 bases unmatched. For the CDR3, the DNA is TGTGCCAGCAGCAGGGAGGGCCGGGAGACCCAGTACTTC. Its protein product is CASSREGRETQYF.

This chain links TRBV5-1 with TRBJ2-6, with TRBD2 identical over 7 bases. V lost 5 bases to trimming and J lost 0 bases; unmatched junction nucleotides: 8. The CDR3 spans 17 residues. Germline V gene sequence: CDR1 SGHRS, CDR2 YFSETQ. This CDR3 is CASRGGSSSSGANVLTF. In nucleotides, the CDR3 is TGCGCCAGCAGAGGCGGGAGCTCTTCCTCTGGGGCCAACGTCCTGACTTTC.

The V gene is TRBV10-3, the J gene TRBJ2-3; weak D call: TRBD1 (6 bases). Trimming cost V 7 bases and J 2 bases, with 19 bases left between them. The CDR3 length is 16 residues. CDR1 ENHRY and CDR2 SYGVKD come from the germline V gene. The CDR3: CAITRDILGDTDTQYF. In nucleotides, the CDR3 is TGTGCCATCACCAGGGACATCTTGGGGGACACAGATACGCAGTATTTT.

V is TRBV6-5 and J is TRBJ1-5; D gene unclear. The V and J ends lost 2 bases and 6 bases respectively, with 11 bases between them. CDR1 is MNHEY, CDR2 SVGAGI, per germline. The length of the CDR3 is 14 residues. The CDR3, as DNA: TGTGCCAGCAGTTACGGGAGAAATGGTCAGCCCCAGCATTTT. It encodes CASSYGRNGQPQHF.

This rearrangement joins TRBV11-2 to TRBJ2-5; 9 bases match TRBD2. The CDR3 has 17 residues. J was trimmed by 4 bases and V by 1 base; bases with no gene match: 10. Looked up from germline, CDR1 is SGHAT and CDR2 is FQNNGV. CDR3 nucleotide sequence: TGTGCCAGCAGCTTAGGGGCGGGAGGGCCGAGGGCAGAGACCCAGTACTTC. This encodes CASSLGAGGPRAETQYF.

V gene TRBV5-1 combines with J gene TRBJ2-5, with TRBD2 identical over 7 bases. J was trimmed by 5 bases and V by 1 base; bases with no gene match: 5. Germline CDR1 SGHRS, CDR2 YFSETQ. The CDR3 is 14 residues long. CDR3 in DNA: TGCGCCAGCAGCTTGACACGGGGGGAGGAGACCCAGTACTTC. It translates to CASSLTRGEETQYF.

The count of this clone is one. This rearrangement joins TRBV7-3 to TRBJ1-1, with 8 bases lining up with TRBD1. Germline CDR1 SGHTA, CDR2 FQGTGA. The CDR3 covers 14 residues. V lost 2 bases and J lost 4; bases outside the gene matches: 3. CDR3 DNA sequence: TGTGCCAGCAGCTTACAGGGGGCCAGCACTGAAGCTTTCTTT. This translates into CASSLQGASTEAFF.